This T cell receptor beta chain was documented in a study of CD8 T cells in Susac syndrome. RNA totalling about 0.45 to 1 ug underwent reverse transcription with random hexamers. The authors amplified TCR beta CDR3 across 54 Vbeta and 13 Jbeta using immunoSEQ multiplex PCR. TCRdb re-called the immunoSEQ multiplex PCR reads through MiXCR, storing one row per CDR3 protein. Among about 280,000 distinct CDR3 sequences listed, approximately 84% were seen once. Germline V gives CDR1 MGHDK, CDR2 SYGVNS. This CDR3 contains 13 residues. The germline V and J ends were trimmed by 3 bases and 8 bases, with 11 bases remaining between them. It was treatment-naive patients with stable or active relapsing-remitting disease who made up the multiple sclerosis controls. TEMRA cells were FACS-enriched, and CD8+ and CD4+ T cells were isolated negatively. This clonotype was detected only once.

V is TRBV25-1 and J is TRBJ2-1, with TRBD1 as a possible D gene (6 bases). The receptor was derived from a human donor with multiple sclerosis. Sample: CD8+ T cells from PBMCs. Here the CDR3 reads CASSDPGEHEQFF. CDR3 in DNA: TGTGCCAGCAGTGATCCAGGGGAACATGAGCAGTTCTTC.